Listed below are T cell receptor beta chains from one sample, sequenced in a study of Ad26.COV2.S vaccination and SARS-CoV-2 variants. Sequenced by immunoSEQ multiplex PCR; TCRdb stores in-frame clones only, minus some. The sample yields about 480,000 clones, about 83% seen once. Source: peripheral blood, taken in a trial of Ad26.COV2.S vaccine versus placebo. Receptors originate from a person between 18 and 65 years old who received the Ad26.COV2.S COVID-19 vaccine or a placebo. Each CDR3 is given without its conserved first and last residue.

j_call v_call cdr3_length cdr3_aa
TRBJ1-2 TRBV28 14 ASSSPGTGEYYGYT
TRBJ1-5 TRBV28 10 ASTQALGPQH
TRBJ1-1 TRBV28 11 ASSSPWAAEAF
TRBJ1-1 TRBV9 12 ASSVGTGNTEAF
TRBJ2-7 TRBV5-1 12 ASSLVAGTYEQY
TRBJ1-2 TRBV11-2 10 ASSSGYGGYT
TRBJ2-6 TRBV18 18 ASSPPYRDRPLSGANVLT
TRBJ2-3 TRBV7-6 14 ASSSSLAGATDTQY
TRBJ1-1 TRBV28 11 ASRPSNGGEAF
TRBJ2-2 TRBV30 11 AWSYSGTGELF
TRBJ2-1 TRBV12-1 10 ASSFGGNEQF
TRBJ1-5 TRBV7-9 12 ASSLAGDVSPQH
TRBJ2-7 TRBV7-2 11 ASSLDARARQY
TRBJ1-2 TRBV30 11 AYQAGSPYGYT
TRBJ2-3 TRBV25-1 13 ASRLSGRPANTQY
TRBJ2-4 TRBV30 13 AWSGGARAKNIQY
TRBJ1-4 TRBV29-1 11 SAAWGSNEKLF
TRBJ2-7 TRBV11-2 13 ASSPQRRTRPEQY
TRBJ1-4 TRBV14 14 ASSPGSIATNEKLF
TRBJ2-7 TRBV4-1 14 ASSPGEGAPSYEQY
TRBJ2-3 TRBV5-5 14 ASSLGETSPPDTQY
TRBJ2-7 TRBV30 11 AWSIGQGYEQY
TRBJ2-2 TRBV12-3/TRBV12-4 10 ASSWVTGELF
TRBJ2-1 TRBV5-1 13 ASSLAGGRDNEQF
TRBJ2-1 TRBV5-4 14 ASSATGVGPYNEQF
TRBJ1-2 TRBV2 13 ASRETGGIHYGYT
TRBJ2-1 TRBV5-1 13 ASSLNLAGGNEQF
TRBJ2-2 TRBV7-8 13 ASSGLGRNTGELF
TRBJ2-7 TRBV9 12 ASSPGLALYEQY
TRBJ2-5 TRBV5-8 13 ASSSGQGRWETQY
TRBJ1-2 TRBV30 10 AWSPGVGGYT
TRBJ1-6 TRBV28 9 ASSTGSPLH
TRBJ2-3 TRBV6-2/TRBV6-3 14 ASSYGRSPNHRTQY
TRBJ2-1 TRBV4-2 11 ASSQGGVDEQF
TRBJ1-2 TRBV27 15 ASSLRAPGQGAHGYT
TRBJ1-2 TRBV9 11 ASSVVAGWGYT
TRBJ2-2 TRBV29-1 11 SVARVLGGELF
TRBJ1-6 TRBV28 13 ASSLQQGANSPLH
TRBJ1-5 TRBV15 15 ATSRDGRAGWEQPQH
TRBJ1-1 TRBV7-9 11 ASSPEWNTEAF
TRBJ1-5 TRBV30 11 AWSVSEWQPQH
TRBJ2-2 TRBV4-3 11 ASSQGGTGELF
TRBJ1-2 TRBV6-2/TRBV6-3 12 ASSFGGGGNGYT
TRBJ2-3 TRBV4-2 15 ASSQDPRGTHTDTQY